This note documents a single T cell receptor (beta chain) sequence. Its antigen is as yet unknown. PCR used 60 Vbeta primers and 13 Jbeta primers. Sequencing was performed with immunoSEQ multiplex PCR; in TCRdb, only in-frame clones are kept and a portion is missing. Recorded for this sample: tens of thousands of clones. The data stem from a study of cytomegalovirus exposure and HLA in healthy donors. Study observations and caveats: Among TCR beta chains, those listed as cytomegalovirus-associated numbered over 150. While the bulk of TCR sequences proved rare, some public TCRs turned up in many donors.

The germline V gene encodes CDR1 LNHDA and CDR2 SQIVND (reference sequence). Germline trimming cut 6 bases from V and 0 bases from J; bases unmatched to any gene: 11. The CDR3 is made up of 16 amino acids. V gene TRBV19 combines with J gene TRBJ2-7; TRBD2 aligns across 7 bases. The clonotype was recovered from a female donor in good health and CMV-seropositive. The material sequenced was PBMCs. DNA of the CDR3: TGTGCCAGTAGGCCTCTCGGAGCTAGCGGCTCCTACGAGCAGTACTTC. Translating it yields CASRPLGASGSYEQYF.